The text below deals with one T cell receptor beta chain. The data derive from a study of T cell responses to AZD1222 COVID-19 vaccine. The method was immunoSEQ multiplex PCR; TCRdb's version includes in-frame clones alone and lacks a portion of them. The sample carries about 150,000 clones, 90% recorded once. This sample comprised peripheral blood, obtained on day 0 of AZD1222 vaccination. The sequence derives from an adult in good health.

CDR3 sequence: CASTGGPGEVYEQYF. The DNA of the CDR3 is TGTGCCAGCACCGGGGGCCCGGGGGAGGTCTACGAGCAGTACTTC. This sequence joins TRBV6-5 and TRBJ2-7; the D call may be TRBD1 or TRBD2 (6 bases each). The V gene lost 7 bases and the J gene lost 3 bases, with 19 bases spanning the gap. CDR1 MNHEY and CDR2 SVGAGI come from the germline V gene. CDR3 size: 15 residues.